The 19 T cell receptor beta chains below were found in one sample sequenced in a study of control samples from healthy donors and cancer patients. Assay used: immunoSEQ multiplex PCR; TCRdb lists only in-frame clones, some missing. Here the sample spans 30,000 to 40,000 clones, roughly 86% being singletons. Material for sequencing was PBMCs. These TCRs come from a woman in her thirties or forties with lung cancer.

This chain joins TRBV9 and TRBJ1-6; D gene uncertain. The CDR3 is 16 amino acids. Per the germline V gene, CDR1 is SGDLS and CDR2 is YYNGEE. The germline V and J ends were trimmed by 1 base and 0 bases, with 8 bases remaining between them. CDR3 DNA: TGTGCCAGCAGCGTATTACCAAACTCCTATAATTCACCCCTCCACTTT. Translation gives CASSVLPNSYNSPLHF.

The chain links TRBV19 to TRBJ2-2; D not resolved. V was clipped by 3 bases and J by 4 bases, with 15 bases between them. Germline values: CDR1 LNHDA, CDR2 SQIVND (reference sequence). The CDR3 sequence is 16 residues long. For the CDR3, the DNA is TGTGCCAGTAGTATCATTATCGGTTCGGGCACCGGGGAGCTGTTTTTT. It specifies CASSIIIGSGTGELFF.

This clone appeared once. This chain joins TRBV24-1 and TRBJ2-5; D is perhaps TRBD1 (8 bases). CDR1 and CDR2 from the germline V gene are KGHDR and SFDVKD. This CDR3 is built from 15 residues. Deletions cut 5 bases from V and 5 bases from J, with 17 bases between. CDR3 DNA: TGTGCCACCAGTGGCCTACAGGGGGGGTTGGAGACCCAGTACTTC. Its translation: CATSGLQGGLETQYF.

The sample holds a few counts of this clone. V is TRBV19 and J is TRBJ1-5; unclear D gene. This CDR3 comprises 12 residues. Germline V CDR1 and CDR2: LNHDA, SQIVND (reference sequence). The ends were cut back, 3 bases at V and 6 bases at J, with 6 bases in the middle. The CDR3 protein is CASSMKTQPQHF. CDR3 in DNA: TGTGCCAGTAGTATGAAGACTCAGCCCCAGCATTTT.

The chain recombines TRBV11-3 with TRBJ1-1, with D uncertain. The CDR3 sequence is 13 residues long. The V gene's germline CDR1 is SGHNT and CDR2 YENEEA. Trimming removed 1 base at V and 1 base at J, with 4 bases between. The DNA of the CDR3 is TGTGCCAGCAGCTTAGGCAGGAACACTGAAGCTTTCTTT. This sequence encodes CASSLGRNTEAFF.

This clone occurred once. The CDR3 region is CASSIVGTGTYEQYF. DNA for the CDR3: TGTGCCAGTAGTATTGTCGGGACAGGGACCTACGAGCAGTACTTC. This chain connects TRBV19 to TRBJ2-7; TRBD1 aligns across 9 bases. Germline V gene data show CDR1 as LNHDA and CDR2 as SQIVND (reference sequence). The V and J ends lost 3 bases and 2 bases, in that order; junction bases with no gene match: 5. CDR3 size: 15 residues.

This chain uses TRBV19 with TRBJ1-2; a weak D match, TRBD1 (6 bases). Germline CDR1 LNHDA, CDR2 SQIVND (reference sequence). V dropped 2 bases and J dropped 6 bases, with 19 bases sitting between them. The CDR3 has 16 amino acids. Here the CDR3 reads CASSILTVSGADGYTF. In DNA form, the CDR3 reads TGTGCCAGTAGTATATTAACTGTTTCAGGGGCGGATGGCTACACCTTC.

The chain uses TRBV11-2 and TRBJ1-1, with TRBD1 as a possible D gene (5 bases). The germline V and J ends were trimmed by 1 base and 4 bases, with 7 bases remaining between them. The CDR3 is made up of 13 amino acids. Germline loops: CDR1 SGHAT, CDR2 FQNNGV. CDR3 nucleotide sequence: TGTGCCAGCAGCTTAGCGAGGGGCACTGAAGCTTTCTTT. It encodes CASSLARGTEAFF.

This clone has a handful of counts. This chain links TRBV29-1 with TRBJ1-3, with D perhaps matching TRBD1 (5 bases). This CDR3 has 13 residues. V was trimmed by 2 bases and J by 2 bases, leaving 7 bases between them. The germline CDR1 and CDR2 sequences are SQVTM and ANQGSEA. CDR3 residues: CSVEWGTGNTIYF. As DNA, the CDR3 is TGCAGCGTTGAATGGGGGACTGGAAACACCATATATTTT.

This chain joins TRBV6-4 and TRBJ2-3, with 8 bases that match TRBD2. CDR3 length equals 14 residues. The ends lost 4 bases at V and 1 base at J; junction bases unmatched: 1. Germline assignment: CDR1 MRHNA and CDR2 SNTAGT. The CDR3 is CASSVSGGTDTQYF. CDR3 nucleotides: TGTGCCAGCAGTGTTAGCGGGGGCACAGATACGCAGTATTTT.

This chain connects TRBV4-1 to TRBJ1-1; a weak D match, TRBD1 (5 bases). CDR3 length: 18 residues. Trimming cost V 1 base and J 2 bases, with 20 bases left between them. Germline V CDR1 and CDR2: MGHRA, YSYEKL. CDR3 coding DNA: TGCGCCAGCAGCCAAGCTCCAGGGAAGTTGCCCGGAAACACTGAAGCTTTCTTT. Protein product: CASSQAPGKLPGNTEAFF.

The genes are TRBV9 and TRBJ1-2; 10 bases map to TRBD1. CDR1 SGDLS and CDR2 YYNGEE come from the germline V gene. Unmatched junction bases numbered 10, after V lost 3 bases and J lost 2 bases. The CDR3 runs 17 residues. The chain's CDR3 is CASSGPGTGVTNYGYTF. The CDR3 DNA is TGTGCCAGCAGCGGCCCCGGGACAGGGGTTACCAACTATGGCTACACCTTC.

The V call is TRBV7-9, the J call TRBJ2-1, with D perhaps TRBD2 (7 bases). Trimming cost V 1 base and J 9 bases, with 16 bases left between them. Germline CDR1 and CDR2: SEHNR and FQNEAQ (reference sequence). The CDR3 has 15 amino acids. CDR3 sequence: CASSLEPNREGEQFF. Written as DNA, the CDR3 is TGTGCCAGCAGCTTAGAACCGAACAGGGAGGGTGAGCAGTTCTTC.

This clone has just one count. J is TRBJ2-5 and V is TRBV6-1; possibly TRBD1 or TRBD2 for D (6 bases each). V gave up 2 bases and J gave up 5 bases, with 15 bases separating them. Germline V gene data show CDR1 as MNHNS and CDR2 as SASEGT. The CDR3 runs 15 residues. This CDR3 is CASSESWGALETQYF. CDR3 nucleotide sequence: TGTGCCAGCAGTGAATCGTGGGGGGCGTTGGAGACCCAGTACTTC.

V gene TRBV5-1 combines with J gene TRBJ1-1; 7 bases match TRBD1. With 4 bases clipped from V and 6 bases from J, the junction kept 9 bases outside the gene matches. CDR1 is SGHRS and CDR2 is YFSETQ in the germline V gene. The CDR3 covers 14 residues. The CDR3 DNA is TGCGCCAGCAGCGACCCACAGGGGAGGGCTGAAGCTTTCTTT. The encoded protein is CASSDPQGRAEAFF.

V is TRBV2 and J is TRBJ2-7; D may be TRBD1 or TRBD2 (5 bases each). CDR3 length: 15 residues. CDR1 is SNHLY and CDR2 is FYNNEI in the germline V gene. The V end was cut by 7 bases, the J end by 3 bases, with 19 bases between. The CDR3 DNA reads as TGTGCCAGCACCCCCGGGACCGACTTCAACTACGAGCAGTACTTC. It is translated as CASTPGTDFNYEQYF.

The gene calls are TRBV15 and TRBJ2-7; 11 bases line up with TRBD1. With V trimmed by 0 bases and J by 5 bases, 3 bases remained unmatched. From germline, CDR1 is LNHNV and CDR2 YYDKDF (reference sequence). The CDR3 has 15 amino acids. The DNA for the CDR3 is TGTGCCACCAGCAGAGAGGACAGGGGGCGCGACGAGCAGTACTTC. It is translated as CATSREDRGRDEQYF.

The V call is TRBV7-3, the J call TRBJ2-1, with 8 positions matching TRBD2. Looked up from germline, CDR1 is SGHTA and CDR2 is FQGTGA. Losses at the gene ends were 4 bases for V and 6 bases for J; bases not matched to a gene: 8. The CDR3 totals 15 residues. The CDR3 loop is CASSSYGGAGNEQFF. DNA of the CDR3: TGTGCCAGCAGCTCTTACGGGGGGGCTGGCAATGAGCAGTTCTTC.

The chain employs TRBV5-4 and TRBJ1-1, with a tentative D call TRBD1 (5 bases). The CDR3 spans 14 residues. Germline CDR1 reads SGHNT; CDR2 reads YYREEE (reference sequence). With 0 bases removed from V and 7 bases from J, the gap between germline ends came to 13 bases. In DNA, the CDR3 is TGTGCCAGCAGCTTGGTTTCCAGGGAAGGTGAAGCTTTCTTT. Translating it yields CASSLVSREGEAFF.